The clone carrying this TCR beta chain has at least ten counts. As yet, its antigen is unknown. The source of the sample is a study of breast tumors, draining lymph nodes, adjacent tissues. Overall study results and limits: Data only fit, rather than demonstrated, lymph node origin of most tumor T cells. Tumor TCR diversity was below lymph nodes but above nontumor tissue. The data were judged consistent with most tumor T cells coming from lymph node and expanding in tumor.

MiXCR was run by TCRdb on the multiplex PCR reads, yielding one entry per CDR3 protein. The sample records under 300,000 distinct CDR3 sequences, 34% being singletons. Samples came from axillary lymph nodes draining the breast cancer. There are 15 residues in the CDR3. Germline trimming cut 7 bases from V and 2 bases from J; bases unmatched to any gene: 6. Germline V gene sequence: CDR1 MNHNY, CDR2 SVGAGI (reference sequence). The sequence came from a female donor with breast cancer. Some clones in this sample may be carry-over from other donors' samples. The sequencing input was axillary lymph node tissue. The chain has TRBV6-6 and TRBJ2-2; 8 bases match TRBD1. CDR3 protein: CASTITGGNTGELFF. The CDR3 nucleotides are TGTGCCAGCACCATAACAGGGGGTAACACCGGGGAGCTGTTTTTT.